The sequence of this T cell receptor beta chain was determined in a study of identical twins. The CDR3 length is 17 residues. CDR1 and CDR2 (germline): DFQATT, SNEGSKA (reference sequence). Trimming cost V 0 bases and J 5 bases, with 20 bases left between them. A universal primer binding site was introduced by template switching. The final cDNA contained unique molecular identifiers. Via MiXCR, TCRdb re-called the 5' RACE reads, giving one row per CDR3 protein. The sample has around 1.7 million distinct CDR3 sequences; less than 40% are singletons. Every one of the donors was a healthy Caucasian. Findings of the study overall: Models, which agreed with sharing between unrelated individuals, nonetheless underestimated the out-of-frame TCR alpha sharing seen in monozygotic twins. Insertions were reduced in abundant cord blood beta clonotypes but not in memory repertoires.

With respect to this clonotype: Antigen unknown.

The sample taken for sequencing was cord blood. This clonotype was obtained from a newborn girl in good health. J is TRBJ2-1 and V is TRBV20-1, with a possible D match to TRBD2 (5 bases). The CDR3 nucleotides are TGCAGTGCTAGAGATTTTGGGTGGTCCAGAGGGCACAATGAGCAGTTCTTC. Protein sequence: CSARDFGWSRGHNEQFF.